One and the same sample provided the 25 T cell receptor beta chains below, sequenced in a study of shared clonotypes between healthy human individuals (dated by TCRdb to about 2020). The library came from the immunoSEQ multiplex PCR assay. This is the immuneACCESS table as TCRdb keeps it, with only in-frame sequences that have V and J called. A part of the clones is gone; compared with another copy, unresolved V genes explain less than half, and the rest is unexplained. The table for this sample lists millions of clones; 93% of them were counted only once. 0.39% of the sample is in the top ten clones. The source material was naive CD4+ T cells from PBMCs. The cell subset or site label corresponds to: CD45RA+ positively selected. The receptors originated from a man between 18 and 29 years old in good health. Some clones in this sample may be carry-over from other donors' samples.

The V call is TRBV28, the J call TRBJ1-2, with D perhaps matching TRBD1 (5 bases). Between the trimmed V and J ends, which lost 4 bases and 6 bases, there was a span of 18 bases. Germline CDR1 and CDR2: MDHEN and SYDVKM. The CDR3 has 15 amino acids. This chain's CDR3 is CASSSPEAGRDGYTF. The CDR3 bases are TGTGCCAGCAGTTCCCCCGAGGCAGGGAGGGATGGCTACACCTTC.

The rearrangement joins TRBV11-2 to TRBJ1-2; D remains unclear. Germline V gene data show CDR1 as SGHAT and CDR2 as FQNNGV. The CDR3 loop spans 12 amino acids. Trimming pared 5 bases from V and 4 bases from J, leaving 8 bases between. CDR3 coding DNA: TGTGCCAGCAGCCACGGACTCTATGGCTACACCTTC. Its protein is CASSHGLYGYTF.

The rearrangement links TRBV7-8 to TRBJ1-5; maybe TRBD1 (5 bases). Trimming left V 0 bases short and J 7 bases short, with 13 bases between. Germline V gene sequence: CDR1 SGHVS, CDR2 FQNEAQ. The CDR3 has 15 amino acids. CDR3 loop: CASSLARDSGQPQHF. The CDR3 DNA sequence: TGTGCCAGCAGCTTAGCGAGGGACTCGGGGCAGCCCCAGCATTTT.

The chain carries TRBV4-2 and TRBJ1-2; D is possibly TRBD1 (5 bases). Trimming removed 0 bases from V and 6 bases from J, with 14 bases in between. Germline values: CDR1 LGHNA, CDR2 YNFKEQ. This CDR3 region has 15 residues. The CDR3 protein is CASSQEDFGANGYTF. CDR3 sequence (DNA): TGTGCCAGCAGCCAAGAGGACTTCGGGGCGAATGGCTACACCTTC.

J is TRBJ2-3 and V is TRBV5-4, with D tentatively TRBD2 (5 bases). Germline-derived CDR1 and CDR2 are SGHNT and YYREEE (reference sequence). V gave up 4 bases and J gave up 6 bases, with 18 bases separating them. CDR3 length: 15 amino acids. The CDR3 spells CASSLRTFRADTQYF. The DNA of the CDR3 is TGTGCCAGCAGCCTCCGGACTTTCCGTGCGGATACGCAGTATTTT.

CDR3 sequence (DNA): TGTGCCAGCAGCTTCTACGGGGCGGGAAATCAGCCCCAGCATTTT. Amino acid sequence: CASSFYGAGNQPQHF. The chain joins TRBV5-6 to TRBJ1-5, with D tentatively TRBD1 (5 bases). V was trimmed by 2 bases and J by 4 bases, leaving 13 bases between them. The CDR3 runs 15 residues. Germline V CDR1 and CDR2: SGHDT, YYEEEE.

A few counts support this clone. The chain recombines TRBV7-8 with TRBJ1-5; TRBD1 might be the D (6 bases). The V end was cut by 6 bases, the J end by 6 bases, with 12 bases between. The germline V gene has CDR1 SGHVS and CDR2 FQNEAQ. This CDR3 is 13 amino acids long. CDR3 region: CASSYREGQPQHF. CDR3 nucleotide sequence: TGTGCCAGCAGTTACAGGGAGGGTCAGCCCCAGCATTTT.

The V gene is TRBV4-3, the J gene TRBJ1-1; D is uncertain. Germline CDR1 reads LGHNA; CDR2 reads YSLEER. The V end lost 0 bases, the J end lost 3 bases, and 8 bases lay between the germline ends. This CDR3 spans 14 amino acids. The CDR3 protein is CASSQELVYTEAFF. The CDR3 bases are TGCGCCAGCAGCCAAGAACTTGTTTACACTGAAGCTTTCTTT.

This chain connects TRBV5-1 to TRBJ1-1, with a weak D call TRBD1 (5 bases). The CDR3 loop spans 16 amino acids. Germline V gene sequence: CDR1 SGHRS, CDR2 YFSETQ. V lost 0 bases and J 3 bases, leaving 15 bases between the germline ends. This CDR3 is CASSLGWGSRDTEAFF. CDR3 coding DNA: TGCGCCAGCAGCTTGGGATGGGGCTCGAGGGACACTGAAGCTTTCTTT. Variable domain in full (rest from reference TRBV5-1 and TRBJ1-1): KAGVTQTPRYLIKTRGQQVTLSCSPISGHRSVSWYQQTPGQGLQFLFEYFSETQRNKGNFPGRFSGRQFSNSRSEMNVSTLELGDSALYLCASSLGWGSRDTEAFFGQGTRLTVV.

This clone was detected only a few times. The V and J genes are TRBV11-2 and TRBJ2-5, with 7 positions matching TRBD2. This CDR3 contains 17 residues. V dropped 1 base and J dropped 0; count of bases not matched to a gene: 8. Per the germline V gene, CDR1 is SGHAT and CDR2 is FQNNGV. CDR3 sequence: CASSLVGSGMDQETQYF. As DNA, the CDR3 is TGTGCCAGCAGCTTAGTCGGAAGCGGGATGGACCAAGAGACCCAGTACTTC.

In its sample, this clone was seen a few times. This same CDR3 is encoded by further DNA sequences in the sample. The chain couples TRBV5-1 to TRBJ2-2, with a weak D call TRBD2 (5 bases). This CDR3 spans 14 amino acids. The V gene lost 2 bases and the J gene lost 2 bases, with 7 bases spanning the gap. In germline, CDR1 is SGHRS, CDR2 YFSETQ. The CDR3 is CASSLLVNTGELFF. CDR3 sequence (DNA): TGCGCCAGCAGCTTACTAGTTAACACCGGGGAGCTGTTTTTT.

V is TRBV15 and J is TRBJ1-5; 7 nucleotides line up with TRBD1. The CDR3 loop spans 17 amino acids. Germline V gives CDR1 LNHNV, CDR2 YYDKDF (reference sequence). Trimming at V came to 3 bases and at J to 1 base, leaving 9 bases not matched to a gene. CDR3 nucleotide sequence: TGTGCCACCAGCAGTGGAGGGTGGGACAGAAGCAATCAGCCCCAGCATTTT. Translated, it gives CATSSGGWDRSNQPQHF. The full variable domain, in which reference TRBV15 and TRBJ1-5 provide the parts outside the CDR3, is DAMVIQNPRYQVTQFGKPVTLSCSQTLNHNVMYWYQQKSSQAPKLLFHYYDKDFNNEADTPDNFQSRRPNTSFCFLDIRSPGLGDTAMYLCATSSGGWDRSNQPQHFGDGTRLSIL.

The chain recombines TRBV19 with TRBJ2-7; D ambiguous. Germline CDR1 reads LNHDA; CDR2 reads SQIVND (reference sequence). The CDR3 runs to 14 residues. Trimming left V 4 bases short and J 2 bases short, with 12 bases between. The chain's CDR3 is CASSTRDIAYEQYF. The CDR3, as DNA: TGTGCCAGTAGTACCCGTGACATAGCCTACGAGCAGTACTTC.

This chain joins TRBV18 and TRBJ2-7; D is uncertain. V lost 3 bases to trimming and J lost 7 bases, with 13 bases between them. The CDR3 spans 13 residues. Germline CDR1 KGHSH, CDR2 LQKENI. The DNA for the CDR3 is TGTGCCAGCTCACCCGCAGGCGATAATGAGCAGTACTTC. Translation gives CASSPAGDNEQYF.

The V call is TRBV6-6, the J call TRBJ1-2; no definite D call. This CDR3 has 10 residues. The V end was cut by 7 bases, the J end by 6 bases, with 6 bases between. The germline V gene encodes CDR1 MNHNY and CDR2 SVGAGI (reference sequence). In DNA, the CDR3 is TGTGCCAGCAAGGGCGATGGCTACACCTTC. Amino acid sequence: CASKGDGYTF.

The chain has TRBV7-3 and TRBJ1-2; 7 bases agree with TRBD1. V shed 5 bases and J 4 bases; nucleotides not matched to a gene: 10. The CDR3 length is 15 residues. Germline V lookup: CDR1 SGHTA, CDR2 FQGTGA. CDR3: CASSPTGDGRYGYTF. The CDR3 DNA is TGTGCCAGCAGCCCCACAGGGGATGGTCGCTATGGCTACACCTTC.

V and J are TRBV28 and TRBJ2-7; D perhaps matches TRBD1 (6 bases). Trimming removed 5 bases at V and 5 bases at J, with 13 bases between. In germline, CDR1 is MDHEN, CDR2 SYDVKM. There are 13 residues in the CDR3. The CDR3 bases are TGTGCCAGCAGTCCAGCGAACAGGGACGAGCAGTACTTC. Protein product: CASSPANRDEQYF.

CDR3 protein: CASTLASGANVLTF. The DNA of the CDR3 is TGTGCCAGCACCCTGGCGTCTGGGGCCAACGTCCTGACTTTC. The V gene is TRBV28, the J gene TRBJ2-6; D remains unclear. Germline lookup yields CDR1 MDHEN and CDR2 SYDVKM. The V gene lost 7 bases and the J gene lost 1 base, with 8 bases spanning the gap. The CDR3 consists of 14 residues.

This clone was detected only a few times. The chain combines TRBV7-8 with TRBJ1-5; no reliable D call. V lost 5 bases, J lost 5 bases, and 7 bases lay in between. The CDR3 has 12 residues. CDR1 is SGHVS and CDR2 is FQNEAQ in the germline V gene. CDR3 sequence reads: CASSRNDQPQHF. CDR3 in DNA: TGTGCCAGCAGCCGAAACGATCAGCCCCAGCATTTT. Combining the CDR3 with reference TRBV7-8 and TRBJ1-5 gives the whole variable domain GAGVSQSPRYKVAKRGQDVALRCDPISGHVSLFWYQQALGQGPEFLTYFQNEAQLDKSGLPSDRFFAERPEGSVSTLKIQRTQQEDSAVYLCASSRNDQPQHFGDGTRLSIL.

The genes are TRBV5-1 and TRBJ1-4, with unresolved D. CDR1 is SGHRS and CDR2 is YFSETQ in the germline V gene. This CDR3 is built from 13 residues. V dropped 2 bases and J dropped 8 bases, with 10 bases sitting between them. CDR3 loop: CASSFETAEKLFF. The DNA of the CDR3 is TGCGCCAGCAGCTTCGAGACGGCCGAAAAACTGTTTTTT.

The sample holds one count of this clone. V and J are TRBV11-2 and TRBJ1-1; D gene uncertain. CDR3 length equals 14 residues. Germline CDR1 and CDR2: SGHAT and FQNNGV. The V end was cut by 4 bases, the J end by 1 base, with 10 bases between. In DNA, the CDR3 is TGTGCCAGCAGCTGGACTGGCGGGAACACTGAAGCTTTCTTT. Its protein product is CASSWTGGNTEAFF.

V and J are TRBV5-6 and TRBJ1-2, with a weak D call TRBD1 (6 bases). V was shortened by 2 bases and J by 4 bases, with 15 bases between the two germline ends. CDR1 and CDR2 (germline): SGHDT, YYEEEE. The CDR3 length is 15 residues. As DNA, the CDR3 is TGTGCCAGCAGCTTAAACCAGGGGTTCGGCTATGGCTACACCTTC. Translated: CASSLNQGFGYGYTF.

The chain carries TRBV6-6 and TRBJ1-2; tentatively, D is TRBD1 (5 bases). Per the germline V gene, CDR1 is MNHNY and CDR2 is SVGAGI (reference sequence). V gave up 7 bases and J gave up 0 bases, with 12 bases separating them. The CDR3 covers 14 residues. In DNA form, the CDR3 reads TGTGCCAGCAACCCGGGACGGTCTAACTATGGCTACACCTTC. The encoded protein is CASNPGRSNYGYTF.

The chain joins TRBV5-1 to TRBJ2-1; 7 bases map to TRBD2. This CDR3 has 14 amino acids. V shed 4 bases, J shed 7 bases, and the junction held 8 bases outside the gene matches. CDR1 is SGHRS, CDR2 YFSETQ, per germline. This chain's CDR3 is CASSPPTSQNEQFF. The CDR3 nucleotides read TGCGCCAGCAGCCCACCGACTAGCCAAAATGAGCAGTTCTTC.

The chain combines TRBV19 with TRBJ1-1; a possible D gene is TRBD1 (6 bases). The CDR3 sequence is 13 residues long. V was cut by 4 bases and J by 4 bases, with 10 bases left in between. Germline loops: CDR1 LNHDA, CDR2 SQIVND (reference sequence). Written as DNA, the CDR3 is TGTGCCAGTAGTAGACAGGCGGCCACTGAAGCTTTCTTT. It is translated as CASSRQAATEAFF.